The 6 T cell receptor beta chains below come from one sample, sequenced in a study of T cell responses to AZD1222 COVID-19 vaccine. Using immunoSEQ multiplex PCR, the repertoire was profiled, and TCRdb retains in-frame clones only, with some absent. The sample holds 130,000 or so clones; approximately 85% are singletons and the top ten take 9.4%. The sample in question was peripheral blood, obtained on day 0 of AZD1222 vaccination. These receptors originate from an adult in good health.

V usage is TRBV28 and J usage is TRBJ1-1; 7 positions match TRBD1. CDR3 length: 15 residues. V was clipped by 7 bases and J by 3 bases; unmatched bases: 11. Looked up from germline, CDR1 is MDHEN and CDR2 is SYDVKM. The CDR3 loop reads CASNEAGTEDTEAFF. The CDR3 DNA sequence: TGTGCCAGCAATGAAGCCGGGACAGAAGACACTGAAGCTTTCTTT.

J is TRBJ1-4 and V is TRBV30; 7 positions match TRBD1. V lost 2 bases and J lost 4; bases outside the gene matches: 4. This CDR3 is 14 amino acids long. Germline V gene lookup returns CDR1 GTSNPN and CDR2 SVGIG (reference sequence). The CDR3 DNA is TGTGCCTGGAGTTGGGGGACAGTTAATGAAAAACTGTTTTTT. Protein product: CAWSWGTVNEKLFF. The full variable domain, in which reference TRBV30 and TRBJ1-4 provide the parts outside the CDR3, is SQTIHQWPATLVQPVGSPLSLECTVEGTSNPNLYWYRQAAGRGLQLLFYSVGIGQISSEVPQNLSASRPQDRQFILSSKKLLLSDSGFYLCAWSWGTVNEKLFFGSGTQLSVL.

Only one count was recorded for this clone. The rearrangement uses TRBV5-4 and TRBJ2-1; D not resolved. Trimming left V 2 bases short and J 5 bases short, with 11 bases between. From germline, CDR1 is SGHNT and CDR2 YYREEE (reference sequence). There are 14 residues in the CDR3. CDR3 amino acids: CASSFRGSDNEQFF. CDR3 bases: TGTGCCAGCAGCTTTCGTGGTTCGGACAATGAGCAGTTCTTC.

This clone has a handful of counts. The sample carries other DNA sequences with the same CDR3. This chain connects TRBV3-1 (or the pseudogene TRBV3-2) to TRBJ2-7; no definite D call. Per the germline V gene, CDR1 is LGHDT and CDR2 is YNNKEL (reference sequence). The CDR3 runs 11 residues. V dropped 1 base and J dropped 4 bases, with 2 bases sitting between them. The CDR3 region has the DNA TGTGCCAGCAGCCAAGGATACGAGCAGTACTTC. Its protein product is CASSQGYEQYF.

The CDR3 bases are TGTGCCAGCGCCGTGAGTGGTGCGGGGGTGAACGAGCAGTACTTC. This translates into CASAVSGAGVNEQYF. V gene TRBV6-5 combines with J gene TRBJ2-7; 7 nucleotides line up with TRBD2. CDR3 length: 15 residues. The germline gives CDR1 MNHEY, CDR2 SVGAGI. The ends lost 8 bases at V and 5 bases at J; junction bases unmatched: 15.

The chain combines TRBV19 with TRBJ1-5, with D unresolved. The CDR3 has 15 residues. Germline V gene data show CDR1 as LNHDA and CDR2 as SQIVND (reference sequence). V was clipped by 3 bases and J by 5 bases, with 14 bases between them. As DNA, the CDR3 is TGTGCCAGTAGTATGAGCTCCACCCCCTATCAGCCCCAGCATTTT. It translates to CASSMSSTPYQPQHF.